This TCR beta chain was recovered during a study of blood T cell repertoires in COVID-19. Per the authors' pipeline: Amplification of reference gene primers provided the estimated nucleated cell counts. Assay: immunoSEQ multiplex PCR; the TCRdb copy retains only in-frame clones and omits some. For V, J and clone size, that table is used; D and trimming come from the DNA. The sample gives over 300,000 clones, approximately 90% of which show up once; about 9.9% is in the top ten. V lost 7 bases, J lost 4 bases, and 11 bases lay in between. The CDR3 sequence is 13 residues long. This clone was recorded only once.

The sample taken for sequencing was PBMCs or T cells enriched from blood (not recorded which). The TCR comes from a woman aged 40 to 50 who had recovered from COVID-19. The rearrangement joins TRBV12-3 or TRBV12-4 to TRBJ1-5; TRBD1 is a possible D gene (6 bases). CDR3 DNA sequence: TGTGCCAGCACCAAGACAGGTAATCAGCCCCAGCATTTT. Its protein is CASTKTGNQPQHF.